Listed here are 22 T cell receptor beta chains from one sample, sequenced in a study of blood T cell repertoires in COVID-19. Method: immunoSEQ multiplex PCR; TCRdb's copy keeps in-frame clones and lacks some. The table shows fewer than 250,000 clones, with 87% occurring only once. The specimen sequenced was PBMCs or T cells enriched from blood (not recorded which). These TCRs come from a woman in her 30s with acute COVID-19.

The chain links TRBV5-1 to TRBJ2-7, with D perhaps TRBD2 (8 bases). Germline V CDR1 and CDR2: SGHRS, YFSETQ. V lost 4 bases, J lost 3 bases, and 14 bases lay in between. The CDR3 consists of 14 residues. CDR3 DNA: TGCGCCAGCAGCGCCGGGAGGGACAGCTACGAGCAGTACTTC. Translation gives CASSAGRDSYEQYF.

This chain connects TRBV18 to TRBJ2-3; D ambiguous. The germline V gene encodes CDR1 KGHSH and CDR2 LQKENI. The CDR3 consists of 12 residues. V was shortened by 8 bases and J by 4 bases, with 10 bases between the two germline ends. CDR3 sequence: CASLEDADTQYF. Written as DNA, the CDR3 is TGTGCCAGCCTAGAGGATGCAGATACGCAGTATTTT.

The V call is TRBV18, the J call TRBJ2-1; D is ambiguous. This CDR3 has 12 residues. Trimming stripped 2 bases from V and 6 bases from J, with 5 bases between. CDR1 KGHSH and CDR2 LQKENI come from the germline V gene. The CDR3: CASSPIINEQFF. In nucleotides, the CDR3 is TGTGCCAGCTCACCAATTATCAATGAGCAGTTCTTC.

The DNA of the CDR3 is TGTGCCAGTAGTACCGGGAGCTCCTACAATGAGCAGTTCTTC. Its protein product is CASSTGSSYNEQFF. V gene TRBV19 combines with J gene TRBJ2-1, with D perhaps matching TRBD2 (6 bases). Germline values: CDR1 LNHDA, CDR2 SQIVND (reference sequence). The V gene lost 4 bases and the J gene lost 0 bases, with 7 bases spanning the gap. This CDR3 is built from 14 residues.

The chain joins TRBV11-2 to TRBJ1-3; weak D call: TRBD1 (5 bases). CDR3 length: 16 residues. Germline assignment: CDR1 SGHAT and CDR2 FQNNGV. Between the trimmed V and J ends, which lost 5 bases and 0 bases, there was a span of 14 bases. CDR3 sequence reads: CASSQTDSFSGNTIYF. The CDR3 DNA sequence: TGTGCCAGCAGCCAGACCGACAGCTTCTCTGGAAACACCATATATTTT.

The chain couples TRBV10-3 to TRBJ2-7; D remains ambiguous. Trimming pared 4 bases from V and 3 bases from J, leaving 13 bases between. The germline V gene has CDR1 ENHRY and CDR2 SYGVKD. The CDR3 is 14 residues long. CDR3 amino acids: CAISGRPLDYEQYF. CDR3 bases: TGTGCCATCAGTGGGCGGCCCTTGGACTACGAGCAGTACTTC.

This clone occurred once. The chain links TRBV19 to TRBJ2-3; tentatively, D is TRBD2 (5 bases). This CDR3 has 14 residues. Trimming shortened V by 8 bases and J by 1 base, and 13 bases separated the two germline ends. Germline CDR1 LNHDA, CDR2 SQIVND (reference sequence). CDR3 loop: CASSVDLRTDTQYF. CDR3 DNA: TGTGCCAGTTCAGTGGACTTACGCACAGATACGCAGTATTTT.

This chain joins TRBV27 and TRBJ2-3; 10 bases fit TRBD1. Germline CDR1 reads MNHEY; CDR2 reads SMNVEV (reference sequence). The CDR3 has 15 residues. The V segment lost 7 bases and the J segment 0 bases; nucleotides outside the gene matches: 4. DNA of the CDR3: TGTGCCAGCAAGGGGACAGGGGACAGCACAGATACGCAGTATTTT. It translates to CASKGTGDSTDTQYF.

This clone was seen just once. The chain combines TRBV4-3 with TRBJ1-6; D gene ambiguous. Trimming pared 5 bases from V and 9 bases from J, leaving 14 bases between. Germline V gene lookup returns CDR1 LGHNA and CDR2 YSLEER. The CDR3 loop spans 14 amino acids. In DNA form, the CDR3 reads TGCGCCAGCAGCAGGTCCCTGGACTTTTCACCCCTCCACTTT. Translating it yields CASSRSLDFSPLHF.

The genes are TRBV11-2 and TRBJ2-7, with 10 bases that match TRBD2. The CDR3 runs 16 residues. Germline assignment: CDR1 SGHAT and CDR2 FQNNGV. V shed 3 bases and J 0 bases; nucleotides not matched to a gene: 5. CDR3 amino acids: CASSFLSSGGSYEQYF. The CDR3 region has the DNA TGTGCCAGCAGCTTTCTATCTAGCGGGGGCTCCTACGAGCAGTACTTC.

This clone was observed a handful of times. This chain uses TRBV12-5 with TRBJ2-7; perhaps TRBD1 as D (7 bases). Trimming pared 0 bases from V and 3 bases from J, leaving 12 bases between. CDR1 is LGHNT, CDR2 FRNRAP, per germline. The CDR3 is 15 amino acids. For the CDR3, the DNA is TGTGCTAGTGGTTTGGTGGCAGGGGGGCTCTACGAGCAGTACTTC. Amino acids: CASGLVAGGLYEQYF.

V gene TRBV19 combines with J gene TRBJ2-1, with 10 positions matching TRBD2. This CDR3 is built from 12 residues. The junction had 6 bases not matched to a gene; V was cut back by 5 bases and J by 14 bases. Looked up from germline, CDR1 is LNHDA and CDR2 is SQIVND (reference sequence). The CDR3 spells CASSPTSGAEFF. The CDR3 coding sequence is TGTGCCAGTAGTCCCACTAGCGGGGCGGAGTTCTTC.

CDR3 bases: TGTGCCATCAGTGAGTATAATCCAGGGGATCTGAGGACTGAAGCTTTCTTT. It is translated as CAISEYNPGDLRTEAFF. V and J are TRBV10-3 and TRBJ1-1, with D possibly TRBD1 on 6 matching bases. The CDR3 consists of 17 residues. From germline, CDR1 is ENHRY and CDR2 SYGVKD. The germline V and J ends were trimmed by 1 base and 5 bases, with 20 bases remaining between them.

CDR3 protein: CASSLSRGLEAFF. The CDR3 DNA reads TGTGCCAGCAGCTTATCACGAGGGCTTGAAGCTTTCTTT. The chain recombines TRBV5-5 with TRBJ1-1; D unresolved. CDR3 length: 13 amino acids. CDR1 and CDR2 (germline): SGHKS, YYEKEE (reference sequence). V gave up 2 bases and J gave up 7 bases, with 12 bases separating them. Filled out from reference TRBV5-5 and TRBJ1-1, the complete variable domain reads DAGVTQSPTHLIKTRGQQVTLRCSPISGHKSVSWYQQVLGQGPQFIFQYYEKEERGRGNFPDRFSARQFPNYSSELNVNALLLGDSALYLCASSLSRGLEAFFGQGTRLTVV.

This rearrangement joins TRBV6-2 or TRBV6-3 to TRBJ1-2; D is unresolved. Germline values: CDR1 MNHEY, CDR2 SVGEGT. This CDR3 region has 13 residues. V lost 6 bases and J 3 bases, leaving 11 bases between the germline ends. The CDR3: CASSSDGYYGYTF. CDR3 in DNA: TGTGCCAGCAGCTCCGACGGGTACTATGGCTACACCTTC.

This chain links TRBV5-4 with TRBJ1-2; 7 bases match TRBD1. The trim removed 0 bases at V and 6 bases at J, leaving 2 bases unmatched. The germline V gene encodes CDR1 SGHNT and CDR2 YYREEE (reference sequence). The CDR3 spans 13 residues. The CDR3 nucleotides read TGTGCCAGCAGCTTGGGAGGGGGCCATGGCTACACCTTC. Translating gives CASSLGGGHGYTF.

CDR3 protein: CASSPFDRYNTGELFF. The CDR3 DNA reads as TGTGCCAGCAGTCCATTCGACAGATACAACACCGGGGAGCTGTTTTTT. The rearrangement joins TRBV27 to TRBJ2-2, with D perhaps TRBD1 (5 bases). With 5 bases removed from V and 2 bases from J, the gap between germline ends came to 15 bases. The CDR3 covers 16 residues. Per germline, CDR1 MNHEY and CDR2 SMNVEV (reference sequence).

The V call is TRBV5-4, the J call TRBJ1-2, with TRBD1 as a possible D gene (5 bases). CDR1 is SGHNT, CDR2 YYREEE, per germline (reference sequence). V was cut by 4 bases and J by 5 bases, with 15 bases left in between. This CDR3 comprises 14 residues. The CDR3 spells CASSPTGFTYGYTF. The CDR3 coding sequence is TGTGCCAGCAGCCCTACAGGCTTTACTTATGGCTACACCTTC. Based on the CDR3 plus reference TRBV5-4 and TRBJ1-2, the full variable domain is ETGVTQSPTHLIKTRGQQVTLRCSSQSGHNTVSWYQQALGQGPQFIFQYYREEENGRGNFPPRFSGLQFPNYSSELNVNALELDDSALYLCASSPTGFTYGYTFGSGTRLTVV.

The chain uses TRBV5-1 and TRBJ2-3; 13 bases match TRBD2. V lost 0 bases and J lost 3; bases outside the gene matches: 1. The CDR3 has 16 residues. Germline values: CDR1 SGHRS, CDR2 YFSETQ. DNA for the CDR3: TGCGCCAGCAGCTTGGGACTAGCGGGGGGTACAGATACGCAGTATTTT. Its protein product is CASSLGLAGGTDTQYF.

The V gene is TRBV7-6, the J gene TRBJ2-2, with TRBD1 matching over 9 bases. CDR1 SGHVS and CDR2 FNYEAQ come from the germline V gene. J lost 4 bases, V lost 4 bases, and 7 bases had no gene match. The CDR3 consists of 16 residues. CDR3 nucleotide sequence: TGTGCCAGCAGCTCCGGAGGGACAGGGCCCACCGGGGAGCTGTTTTTT. It codes for CASSSGGTGPTGELFF.

The chain is built from TRBV3-1 (or the pseudogene TRBV3-2) and TRBJ2-7; D is uncertain. This CDR3 has 14 residues. Deletions cut 1 base from V and 2 bases from J, with 9 bases between. The germline V gene has CDR1 LGHDT and CDR2 YNNKEL (reference sequence). The CDR3 region is CASSQVGPTYEQYF. Written as DNA, the CDR3 is TGTGCCAGCAGCCAAGTTGGGCCTACCTACGAGCAGTACTTC.

The V and J genes are TRBV4-3 and TRBJ1-1, with unresolved D. V gave up 2 bases and J gave up 3 bases, with 10 bases separating them. Germline V gives CDR1 LGHNA, CDR2 YSLEER. This CDR3 contains 14 residues. The CDR3 bases are TGCGCCAGCAGCCAAACAAGACGGGACACTGAAGCTTTCTTT. This encodes CASSQTRRDTEAFF.